This TCR beta chain was profiled in a study of shared clonotypes between healthy human individuals. Measured with immunoSEQ multiplex PCR; TCRdb has only the in-frame clones, and not every one. The table has 2 million to 2.5 million clones, 90% to 95% seen once. Note on this clone: Its matching antigen is unknown.

Overall study findings and caveats: A few donors had roughly 5% of their naive CD4 clonotypes in common. Against clonotypes common to all four donors, non-shared ones had lower generation probabilities.

Between the trimmed V and J ends, which lost 11 bases and 2 bases, there was a span of 15 bases. The CDR3 extends over 13 amino acids. Germline V gene sequence: CDR1 SGHTA, CDR2 FQGTGA. The rearrangement uses TRBV7-3 and TRBJ1-2; possible D gene TRBD1, 6 bases. This receptor was obtained from a young man in good health. Some clones in this sample may be carry-over from other donors' samples. Sequencing used naive CD4+ T cells from PBMCs. The subset was: CD45RA+ positively selected. The CDR3 loop reads CASSRGSNYGYTF. As DNA, the CDR3 is TGTGCCTCGAGTAGGGGGTCCAACTATGGCTACACCTTC.